These 2 T cell receptor beta chains share one sample of origin, sequenced in a study of chronic HIV infection and antiretroviral therapy. TCRdb re-analysed the 5' RACE reads in MiXCR, keeping a single row per CDR3 protein. Of 45,000 to 55,000 distinct CDR3 sequences listed, about 20% are singletons. Material: peripheral blood. The source of these receptors is an adult who had HIV and had not received antiretroviral therapy, or was an uninfected healthy control (not recorded which).

The V and J genes are TRBV29-1 and TRBJ1-1, with TRBD1 matching over 8 bases. Germline V gene lookup returns CDR1 SQVTM and CDR2 ANQGSEA. V dropped 0 bases and J dropped 9; count of bases not matched to a gene: 9. This CDR3 is 14 amino acids long. The CDR3 loop is CSVEEAGGAAQAFF. The DNA of the CDR3 is TGCAGCGTTGAAGAGGCAGGGGGCGCCGCTCAAGCTTTCTTT.

This clonotype was counted only a few times. The chain employs TRBV2 and TRBJ2-1, with D uncertain. The CDR3 has 11 residues. The germline V gene encodes CDR1 SNHLY and CDR2 FYNNEI. Deletions cut 3 bases from V and 7 bases from J, with 4 bases between. In nucleotides, the CDR3 is TGTGCCAGCAGTGAGGTAAATGAGCAGTTCTTC. This encodes CASSEVNEQFF. Full variable domain (remainder filled in from reference TRBV2 and TRBJ2-1): EPEVTQTPSHQVTQMGQEVILRCVPISNHLYFYWYRQILGQKVEFLVSFYNNEISEKSEIFDDQFSVERPDGSNFTLKIRSTKLEDSAMYFCASSEVNEQFFGPGTRLTVL.